These T cell receptor beta chains were read from a single sample in a study of T cell responses to AZD1222 COVID-19 vaccine. Here immunoSEQ multiplex PCR was the method, and the copy in TCRdb shows in-frame clones only, minus some. The data contain 50,000 to 65,000 clones, approximately 88% of them singletons. Specimen: peripheral blood, collected 28 days after the second AZD1222 dose. Every receptor here comes from an adult who received the AZD1222 COVID-19 vaccine. Both conserved end residues are part of each CDR3. A D gene is named only where the DNA matches it firmly. The size entry is marked missing in some rows and otherwise reads once, few, many or a size class.

size,D,V,J,CDR3,DNA
-,-,TRBV6-1,TRBJ2-5,CASSEASWQETQYF,TGTGCCAGCAGTGAGGCTAGCTGGCAAGAGACCCAGTACTTC
-,TRBD1,TRBV29-1,TRBJ2-1,CSVARDRAEQFF,TGCAGCGTTGCTCGGGACAGGGCTGAGCAGTTCTTC
-,TRBD1,TRBV7-9,TRBJ1-5,CASSLGDRGQPQHF,TGTGCCAGCAGCTTAGGGGACAGGGGGCAGCCCCAGCATTTT
few,TRBD2,TRBV5-1,TRBJ2-5,CASRGLAGDVETQYF,TGCGCCAGCAGGGGACTAGCGGGAGATGTGGAGACCCAGTACTTC
-,-,TRBV6-5,TRBJ2-5,CASSLESTQYF,TGTGCCAGCAGTCTAGAAAGTACCCAGTACTTC
few,-,TRBV9,TRBJ1-5,CASSLGRTNQPQHF,TGTGCCAGCAGCCTCGGACGTACTAATCAGCCCCAGCATTTT
-,TRBD1,TRBV6-5,TRBJ1-5,CASKGADGQPQHF,TGTGCCAGCAAGGGGGCTGATGGTCAGCCCCAGCATTTT
-,-,TRBV7-6,TRBJ2-5,CASGGEGETQYF,TGTGCCAGTGGGGGAGAGGGAGAGACCCAGTACTTC
-,-,TRBV12-5,TRBJ1-1,CASGLEVVTEAFF,TGTGCTAGTGGTTTGGAGGTCGTCACTGAAGCTTTCTTT
-,TRBD2,TRBV5-1,TRBJ2-1,CASSLDNSGTYNEQFF,TGCGCCAGCAGCTTGGATAATAGCGGGACCTACAATGAGCAGTTCTTC
-,TRBD1,TRBV3-1/TRBV3-2,TRBJ1-1,CASSQATGGTEAFF,TGTGCCAGCAGCCAGGCGACAGGGGGCACTGAAGCTTTCTTT
-,-,TRBV6-5,TRBJ1-6,CASSTTRDTNSPLHF,TGTGCCAGCAGTACAACCCGGGACACTAATTCACCCCTCCACTTT
-,TRBD1,TRBV5-1,TRBJ2-7,CASSKGAGQGSYEQYF,TGCGCCAGCAGCAAGGGAGCGGGACAGGGCTCCTACGAGCAGTACTTC
-,-,TRBV9,TRBJ1-4,CASSVEGRPRGEKLFF,TGTGCCAGCAGCGTGGAAGGACGGCCTCGGGGGGAAAAACTGTTTTTT
-,-,TRBV2,TRBJ2-7,CASSLRYEQYF,TGTGCCAGCAGTCTCCGCTACGAGCAGTACTTC
-,-,TRBV18,TRBJ2-3,CASSPPSTDTQYF,TGTGCCAGCTCCCCACCTAGCACAGATACGCAGTATTTT
-,-,TRBV19,TRBJ1-2,CASSNLGRDYGYTF,TGTGCCAGTAGTAATCTGGGCAGGGACTATGGCTACACCTTC
-,TRBD1,TRBV5-6,TRBJ1-5,CASSLDRGQGNQPQHF,TGTGCCAGCAGCTTGGACAGGGGGCAGGGCAATCAGCCCCAGCATTTT
-,-,TRBV5-1,TRBJ2-1,CASSLAGSSYNEQFF,TGCGCCAGCAGCTTGGCAGGGAGCTCCTACAATGAGCAGTTCTTC
-,-,TRBV6-5,TRBJ1-2,CASSTGLRYGYTF,TGTGCCAGCAGTACAGGGTTACGGTATGGCTACACCTTC
-,-,TRBV5-1,TRBJ2-7,CASSAGTVTYEQYF,TGCGCCAGCAGCGCCGGGACCGTTACCTACGAGCAGTACTTC
-,TRBD1,TRBV27,TRBJ1-5,CASRTTGLLNQPQHF,TGTGCCAGCAGGACGACAGGGCTCCTAAATCAGCCCCAGCATTTT
-,TRBD1,TRBV12-3/TRBV12-4,TRBJ1-1,CASSFGQGTEAFF,TGTGCCAGCAGTTTCGGACAGGGCACTGAAGCTTTCTTT
-,TRBD1,TRBV7-7,TRBJ1-1,CASSPLQGANTEAFF,TGTGCTAGCAGCCCCCTACAGGGGGCGAACACTGAAGCTTTCTTT
-,-,TRBV11-2,TRBJ2-2,CASSLLGNTGELFF,TGTGCCAGCAGCTTACTAGGGAACACCGGGGAGCTGTTTTTT
-,TRBD1,TRBV29-1,TRBJ1-2,CSVGVDRGGGYTF,TGCAGCGTTGGAGTAGACAGGGGGGGTGGCTACACCTTC
-,TRBD1,TRBV28,TRBJ1-2,CASSPTGAIGGYTF,TGTGCCAGCAGCCCGACAGGGGCAATCGGTGGCTACACCTTC
-,-,TRBV11-3,TRBJ2-2,CASSRNRDTGELFF,TGTGCCAGCAGCCGCAACAGGGACACCGGGGAGCTGTTTTTT
-,TRBD2,TRBV28,TRBJ2-3,CASRGGLADTQYF,TGTGCCAGCAGGGGGGGACTAGCGGATACGCAGTATTTT
-,-,TRBV4-1,TRBJ1-2,CASRGLGVVNGYTF,TGCGCCAGCAGGGGGCTGGGAGTCGTCAATGGCTACACCTTC
-,TRBD1,TRBV3-1/TRBV3-2,TRBJ1-3,CASSQVVGTGGNTIYF,TGTGCCAGCAGCCAAGTCGTCGGGACAGGAGGAAACACCATATATTTT
-,-,TRBV5-1,TRBJ2-5,CASSRDQGETQYF,TGCGCCAGCAGCCGTGACCAGGGGGAGACCCAGTACTTC
-,TRBD1,TRBV11-2,TRBJ2-7,CASSFGTGVDEQYF,TGTGCCAGCAGCTTTGGGACAGGGGTGGACGAGCAGTACTTC
-,-,TRBV6-5,TRBJ1-5,CASSHREGNQPQHF,TGTGCCAGCAGTCACAGGGAGGGCAATCAGCCCCAGCATTTT
-,-,TRBV7-9,TRBJ2-7,CASSPSGTSYEQYF,TGTGCCAGCAGCCCTTCCGGGACCTCCTACGAGCAGTACTTC
-,TRBD1,TRBV10-2,TRBJ1-3,CASSVSDRGSGNTIYF,TGCGCCAGCAGTGTCTCGGACAGGGGATCGGGAAACACCATATATTTT
-,-,TRBV27,TRBJ2-3,CASSFQVGAAYTDTQYF,TGTGCCAGCAGTTTCCAGGTTGGGGCGGCTTACACAGATACGCAGTATTTT
-,TRBD2,TRBV5-6,TRBJ2-1,CASSLGTSGYNEQFF,TGTGCCAGCAGCCTCGGGACTAGCGGATACAATGAGCAGTTCTTC
-,-,TRBV12-3/TRBV12-4,TRBJ1-1,CASQRGNTEAFF,TGTGCCAGTCAACGAGGGAACACTGAAGCTTTCTTT
-,-,TRBV6-5,TRBJ1-5,CASSSGRSNQPQHF,TGTGCCAGCAGTTCGGGACGGAGCAATCAGCCCCAGCATTTT
-,-,TRBV7-9,TRBJ1-1,CASSSRADGTEAFF,TGTGCCAGCAGCTCCAGGGCAGATGGAACTGAAGCTTTCTTT
-,TRBD2,TRBV7-2,TRBJ2-3,CASSSGLVSQYF,TGTGCCAGCAGCTCGGGACTAGTTTCGCAGTATTTT